What follows are 10 T cell receptor beta chains derived from one specimen sequenced in a study of blood T cells in healthy people across ages. The authors ran a second PCR of 7 to 11 cycles using a sample-barcoded 5' primer and a J-beta primer mix. TCRdb re-analysed the 5' RACE reads in MiXCR, keeping a single row per CDR3 protein. The sample comprises 600,000 or so distinct CDR3 sequences, approximately 30% of which are singletons, and about a sixth rests with the top ten. The sequenced sample consisted of blood. The receptors derive from a woman of 80 years or more in good health.

For this clonotype: It may be a read error: a sequence one base away is much more abundant. The conserved phenylalanine or tryptophan is not found at the CDR3 terminus, so this likely reflects a read error. The chain recombines TRBV9 with TRBJ2-3; no clear D gene. The CDR3 has 16 residues. The V end lost 3 bases, the J end lost 7 bases, and 21 bases lay between the germline ends. Germline V gene lookup returns CDR1 SGDLS and CDR2 YYNGEE. The CDR3 bases are TGTGCCAGCAGCGCCGGTGGTGGCCACGGTTTAAATACGCAGTATTTG. Protein: CASSAGGGHGLNTQYL.

On this clonotype: A much more abundant neighbour one base away suggests this may be a read error. The gene calls are TRBV20-1 and TRBJ2-1; D is possibly TRBD1 (6 bases). Germline V CDR1 and CDR2: DFQATT, SNEGSKA (reference sequence). CDR3 size: 14 residues. Trimming removed 6 bases from V and 1 base from J, with 13 bases in between. CDR3 amino acids: CSAFVTGSYNEQFF. DNA of the CDR3: TGCAGTGCCTTCGTGACAGGTTCCTACAATGAGCAGTTCTTC.

The table lists this clonotype with a few counts. A much larger clone differs from this one at a single base, so this may be a read error. The CDR3 loop is CVSSTGRLSGANVLTF. The CDR3 region has the DNA TGTGTCAGCAGTACGGGGCGGCTCTCTGGGGCCAACGTCCTGACTTTC. The rearrangement joins TRBV6-5 to TRBJ2-6, with D perhaps given as TRBD1 or TRBD2 (5 bases each). The germline V gene encodes CDR1 MNHEY and CDR2 SVGAGI. The CDR3 consists of 16 residues.

There are many counts of this clonotype. The chain recombines TRBV7-3 with TRBJ2-7; D uncertain. The CDR3 is 13 amino acids. V was trimmed by 2 bases and J by 6 bases, leaving 11 bases between them. Germline CDR1 SGHTA, CDR2 FQGTGA. The CDR3 loop reads CASSLRQRTEQYF. CDR3 nucleotides: TGTGCCAGCAGCTTACGGCAAAGAACCGAGCAGTACTTC.

V gene TRBV7-9 combines with J gene TRBJ2-2; D is perhaps TRBD1 or TRBD2 (5 bases each). The CDR3 consists of 15 residues. Trimming removed 5 bases at V and 6 bases at J, with 16 bases between. Germline CDR1 reads SEHNR; CDR2 reads FQNEAQ (reference sequence). This CDR3 reads CASSPTEPGAGELFF. The DNA of the CDR3 is TGTGCCAGCAGCCCGACAGAGCCCGGGGCCGGGGAGCTGTTTTTT.

This clonotype was counted many times. This rearrangement joins TRBV7-9 to TRBJ2-4; D ambiguous. The CDR3 runs to 13 residues. Trimming pared 1 base from V and 7 bases from J, leaving 8 bases between. From germline, CDR1 is SEHNR and CDR2 FQNEAQ (reference sequence). CDR3 loop: CASSLGAANIQYF. The CDR3 DNA reads as TGTGCCAGCAGCTTAGGTGCAGCGAACATTCAGTACTTC.

This clonotype was recorded once. A single base separates this from a much larger clone, so it may be a read error. This chain connects TRBV4-1 to TRBJ2-7; 14 bases align to TRBD2. The CDR3 totals 17 residues. Per germline, CDR1 MGHRA and CDR2 YSYEKL. The V and J ends lost 2 bases and 4 bases, in that order; junction bases with no gene match: 7. The CDR3 bases are TGCGCCAGCAGCCAACCTAAGACTAGCGGGGGGGCGTACGAGCAGTACTTC. As protein: CASSQPKTSGGAYEQYF.

This clonotype was counted ten times or more. V is TRBV20-1 and J is TRBJ2-3; no reliable D call. This CDR3 is built from 12 residues. Trimming removed 3 bases from V and 2 bases from J, with 6 bases in between. Germline assignment: CDR1 DFQATT and CDR2 SNEGSKA (reference sequence). Here the CDR3 reads CSASRATDTQYF. The CDR3, as DNA: TGCAGTGCTAGTCGAGCCACAGATACGCAGTATTTT.

The V gene is TRBV7-2, the J gene TRBJ1-4; TRBD1 matches 9 bases. V trimming: 5 bases; J trimming: 5 bases; junction bases outside the gene matches: 12. In germline, CDR1 is SGHTA, CDR2 FQGNSA. The CDR3 is made up of 17 amino acids. CDR3 coding DNA: TGTGCCAGCAGCCGCTACTTAACAGGGGGCCTCAATGAAAAACTGTTTTTT. This translates into CASSRYLTGGLNEKLFF.

This clonotype occurred many times. The V gene is TRBV6-1, the J gene TRBJ1-2; D is unresolved. Trimming took 1 base from V and 10 from J, leaving 16 bases between them. The germline CDR1 and CDR2 sequences are MNHNS and SASEGT. This CDR3 region has 14 residues. CDR3 sequence (DNA): TGTGCCAGCAGTGAAGAGGGAGGGATCAGTGCCTACACCTTC. This translates into CASSEEGGISAYTF.